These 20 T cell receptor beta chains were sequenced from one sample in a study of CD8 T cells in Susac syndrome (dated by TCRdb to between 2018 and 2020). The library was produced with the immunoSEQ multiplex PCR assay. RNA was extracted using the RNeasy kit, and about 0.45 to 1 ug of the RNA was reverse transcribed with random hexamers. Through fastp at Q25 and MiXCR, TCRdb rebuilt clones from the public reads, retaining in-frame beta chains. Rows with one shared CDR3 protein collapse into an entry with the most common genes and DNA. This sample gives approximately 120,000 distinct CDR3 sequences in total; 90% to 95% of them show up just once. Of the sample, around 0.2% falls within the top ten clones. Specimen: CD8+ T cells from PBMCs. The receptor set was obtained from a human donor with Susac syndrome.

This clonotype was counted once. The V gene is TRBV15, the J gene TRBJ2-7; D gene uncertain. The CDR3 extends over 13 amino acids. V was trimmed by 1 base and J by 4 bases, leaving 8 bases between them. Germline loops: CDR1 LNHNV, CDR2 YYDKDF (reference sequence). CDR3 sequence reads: CATSRGVSYEQYF. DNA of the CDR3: TGTGCCACCAGCAGAGGGGTGAGTTACGAGCAGTACTTC.

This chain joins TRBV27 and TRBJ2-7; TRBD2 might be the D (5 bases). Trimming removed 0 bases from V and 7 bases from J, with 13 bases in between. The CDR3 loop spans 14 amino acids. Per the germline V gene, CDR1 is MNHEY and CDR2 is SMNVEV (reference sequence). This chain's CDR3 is CASSLSFTGSEQYF. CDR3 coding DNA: TGTGCCAGCAGTTTATCATTTACGGGGTCGGAGCAGTACTTC.

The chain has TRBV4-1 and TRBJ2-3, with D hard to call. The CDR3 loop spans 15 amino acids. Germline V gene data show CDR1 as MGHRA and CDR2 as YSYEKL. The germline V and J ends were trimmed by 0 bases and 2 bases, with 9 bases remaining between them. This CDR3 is CASSQDLESTDTQYF. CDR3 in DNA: TGCGCCAGCAGCCAAGATCTTGAATCCACAGATACGCAGTATTTT.

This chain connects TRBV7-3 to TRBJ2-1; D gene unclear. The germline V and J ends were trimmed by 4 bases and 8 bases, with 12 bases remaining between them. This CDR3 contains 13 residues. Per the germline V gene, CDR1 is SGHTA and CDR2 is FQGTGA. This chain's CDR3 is CASSSPPGDEQFF. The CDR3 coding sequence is TGTGCCAGCAGCTCCCCGCCTGGGGATGAGCAGTTCTTC.

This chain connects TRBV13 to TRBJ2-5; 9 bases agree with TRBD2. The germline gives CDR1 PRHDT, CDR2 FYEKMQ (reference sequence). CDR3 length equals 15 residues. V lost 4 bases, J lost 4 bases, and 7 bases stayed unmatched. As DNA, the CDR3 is TGTGCCAGCAGCTCTGCGGGGGGGTCCGGAGAGACCCAGTACTTC. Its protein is CASSSAGGSGETQYF.

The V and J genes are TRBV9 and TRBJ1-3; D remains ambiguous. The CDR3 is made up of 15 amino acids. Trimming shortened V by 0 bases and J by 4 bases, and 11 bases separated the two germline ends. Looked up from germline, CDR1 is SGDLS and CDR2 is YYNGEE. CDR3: CASSVGAADGNTIYF. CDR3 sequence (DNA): TGTGCCAGCAGCGTAGGCGCGGCAGACGGAAACACCATATATTTT.

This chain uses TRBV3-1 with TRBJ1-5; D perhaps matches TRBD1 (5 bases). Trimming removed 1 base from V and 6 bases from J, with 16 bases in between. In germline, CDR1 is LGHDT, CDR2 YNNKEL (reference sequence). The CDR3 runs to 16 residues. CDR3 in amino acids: CASSQGSLEGFQPQHF. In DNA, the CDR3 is TGTGCCAGCAGCCAAGGGTCCCTTGAGGGGTTTCAGCCCCAGCATTTT.

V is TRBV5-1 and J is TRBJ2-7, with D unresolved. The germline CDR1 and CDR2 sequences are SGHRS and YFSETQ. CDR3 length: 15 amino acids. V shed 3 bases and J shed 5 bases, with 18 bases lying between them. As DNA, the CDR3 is TGCGCCAGCAGCTCTGCGCGCTACAGTCAGGACGAGCAGTACTTC. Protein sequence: CASSSARYSQDEQYF.

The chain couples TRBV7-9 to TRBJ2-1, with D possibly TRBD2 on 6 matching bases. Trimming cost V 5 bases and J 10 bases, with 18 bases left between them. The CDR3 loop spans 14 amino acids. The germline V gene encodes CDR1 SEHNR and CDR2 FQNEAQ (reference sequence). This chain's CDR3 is CASSVTPGSGEQFF. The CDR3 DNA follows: TGTGCCAGCAGCGTGACCCCCGGGAGTGGCGAGCAGTTCTTC.

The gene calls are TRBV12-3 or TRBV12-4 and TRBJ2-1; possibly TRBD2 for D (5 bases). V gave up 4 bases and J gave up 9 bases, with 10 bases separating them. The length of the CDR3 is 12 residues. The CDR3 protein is CASSSGKAEQFF. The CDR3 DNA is TGTGCCAGCAGTTCCGGGAAGGCTGAGCAGTTCTTC.

In DNA form, the CDR3 reads TGCAGCGTTGATGGCCTTGGTCAGGGGGTAAAGCAAGAGACCCAGTACTTC. The encoded protein is CSVDGLGQGVKQETQYF. The chain joins TRBV29-1 to TRBJ2-5; 7 bases line up with TRBD1. V shed 3 bases and J 2 bases; nucleotides not matched to a gene: 15. The CDR3 consists of 17 residues. Germline CDR1 reads SQVTM; CDR2 reads ANQGSEA.

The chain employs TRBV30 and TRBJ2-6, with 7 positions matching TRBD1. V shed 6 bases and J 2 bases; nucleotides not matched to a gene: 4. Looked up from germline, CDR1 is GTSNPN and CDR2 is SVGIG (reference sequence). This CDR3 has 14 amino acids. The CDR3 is CACTQGAGANVLTF. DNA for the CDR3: TGTGCCTGCACCCAGGGGGCTGGGGCCAACGTCCTGACTTTC.

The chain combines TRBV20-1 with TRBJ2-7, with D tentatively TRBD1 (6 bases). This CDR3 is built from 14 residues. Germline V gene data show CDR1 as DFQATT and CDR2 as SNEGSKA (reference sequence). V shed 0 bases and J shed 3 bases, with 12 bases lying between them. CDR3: CSAREDSGFYEQYF. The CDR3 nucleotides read TGCAGTGCTAGAGAGGACAGTGGGTTCTACGAGCAGTACTTC.

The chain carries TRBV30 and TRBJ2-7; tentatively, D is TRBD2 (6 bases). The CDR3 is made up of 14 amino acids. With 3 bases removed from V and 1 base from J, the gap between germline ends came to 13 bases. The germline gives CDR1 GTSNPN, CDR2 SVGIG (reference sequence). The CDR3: CAWSKGAGSYEQYF. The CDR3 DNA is TGTGCCTGGAGCAAAGGGGCGGGATCCTACGAGCAGTACTTC.

The CDR3 nucleotides read TGTGCCAGCAGTTTAGCGCGAACAGGGGAATCTGAAGCTTTCTTT. It codes for CASSLARTGESEAFF. The chain carries TRBV12-3 or TRBV12-4 and TRBJ1-1; 7 positions match TRBD1. After removal of 0 bases from V and 6 bases from J, the junction contained 7 bases not matched to a gene. The CDR3 has 15 residues.

The CDR3 DNA follows: TGTGCCAGCAGTTTTGGCAGAACCTATAGCAATCAGCCCCAGCATTTT. This gives the protein CASSFGRTYSNQPQHF. The V and J genes are TRBV12-3 or TRBV12-4 and TRBJ1-5; D is unresolved. This CDR3 has 16 amino acids. Trimming cost V 3 bases and J 0 bases, with 12 bases left between them.

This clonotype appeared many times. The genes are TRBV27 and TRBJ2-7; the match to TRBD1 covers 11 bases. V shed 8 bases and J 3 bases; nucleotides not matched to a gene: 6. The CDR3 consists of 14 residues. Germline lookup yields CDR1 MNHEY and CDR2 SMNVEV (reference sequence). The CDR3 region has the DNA TGTGCCAGCTCACCCGGGACAGGGGGCTACGAGCAGTACTTC. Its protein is CASSPGTGGYEQYF.

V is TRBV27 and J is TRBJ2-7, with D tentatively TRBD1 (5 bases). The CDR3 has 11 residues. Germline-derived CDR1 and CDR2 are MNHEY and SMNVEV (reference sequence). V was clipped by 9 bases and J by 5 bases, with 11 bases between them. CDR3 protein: CASKQGHEQYF. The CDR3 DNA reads TGTGCCAGTAAGCAGGGTCACGAGCAGTACTTC.

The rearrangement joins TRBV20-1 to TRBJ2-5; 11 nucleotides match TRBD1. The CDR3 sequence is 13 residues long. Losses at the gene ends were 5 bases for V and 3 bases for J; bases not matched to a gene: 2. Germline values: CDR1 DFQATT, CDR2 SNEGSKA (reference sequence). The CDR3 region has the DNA TGCAGTGCTCGGACAGGGGGCGAAGAGACCCAGTACTTC. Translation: CSARTGGEETQYF.

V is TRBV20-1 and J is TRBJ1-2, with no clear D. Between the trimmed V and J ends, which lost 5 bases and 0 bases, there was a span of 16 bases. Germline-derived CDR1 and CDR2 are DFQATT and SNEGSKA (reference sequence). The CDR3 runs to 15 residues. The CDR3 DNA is TGCAGTGCTCCGGAGGCGGGTTGGTCTAACTATGGCTACACCTTC. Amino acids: CSAPEAGWSNYGYTF.